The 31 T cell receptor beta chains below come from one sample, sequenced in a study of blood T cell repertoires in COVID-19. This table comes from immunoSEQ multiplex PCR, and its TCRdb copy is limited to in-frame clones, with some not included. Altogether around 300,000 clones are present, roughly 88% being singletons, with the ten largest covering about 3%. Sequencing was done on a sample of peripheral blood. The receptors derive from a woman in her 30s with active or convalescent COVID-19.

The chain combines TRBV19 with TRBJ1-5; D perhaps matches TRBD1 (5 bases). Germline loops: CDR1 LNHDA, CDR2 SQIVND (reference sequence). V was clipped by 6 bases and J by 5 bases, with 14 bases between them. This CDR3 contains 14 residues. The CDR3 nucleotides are TGTGCCAGTAGAAAGAAACAGGCATATCAGCCCCAGCATTTT. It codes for CASRKKQAYQPQHF. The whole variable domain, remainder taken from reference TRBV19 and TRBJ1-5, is DGGITQSPKYLFRKEGQNVTLSCEQNLNHDAMYWYRQDPGQGLRLIYYSQIVNDFQKGDIAEGYSVSREKKESFPLTVTSAQKNPTAFYLCASRKKQAYQPQHFGDGTRLSIL.

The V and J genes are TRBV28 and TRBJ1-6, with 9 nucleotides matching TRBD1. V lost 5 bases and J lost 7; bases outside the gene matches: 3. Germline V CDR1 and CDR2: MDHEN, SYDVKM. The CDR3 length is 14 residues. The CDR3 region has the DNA TGTGCCAGCAGTCGGACAGGGGCGAATTCACCCCTCCACTTT. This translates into CASSRTGANSPLHF.

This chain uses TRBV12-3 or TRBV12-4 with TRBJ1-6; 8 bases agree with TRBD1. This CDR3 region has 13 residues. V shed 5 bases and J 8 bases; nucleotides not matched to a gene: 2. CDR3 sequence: CASSRDRYSPLHF. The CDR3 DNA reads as TGTGCCAGCAGTCGGGACAGGTATTCACCCCTCCACTTT.

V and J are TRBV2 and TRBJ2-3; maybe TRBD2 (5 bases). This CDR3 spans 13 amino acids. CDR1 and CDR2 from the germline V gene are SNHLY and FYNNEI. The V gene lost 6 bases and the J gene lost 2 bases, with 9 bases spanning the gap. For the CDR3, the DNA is TGTGCCAGCAGGGAGGTTTTCACAGATACGCAGTATTTT. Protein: CASREVFTDTQYF.

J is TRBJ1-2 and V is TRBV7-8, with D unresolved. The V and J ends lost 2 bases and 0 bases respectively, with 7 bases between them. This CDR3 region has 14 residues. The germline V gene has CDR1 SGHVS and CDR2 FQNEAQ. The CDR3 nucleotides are TGTGCCAGCAGCTTATCCGGTTCTAACTATGGCTACACCTTC. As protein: CASSLSGSNYGYTF.

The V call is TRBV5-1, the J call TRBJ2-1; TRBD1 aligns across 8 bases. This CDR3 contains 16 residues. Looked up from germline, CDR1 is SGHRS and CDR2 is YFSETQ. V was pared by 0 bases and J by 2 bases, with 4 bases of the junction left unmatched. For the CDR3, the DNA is TGCGCCAGCAGCTTGGAGGGGGACAGGACCTACAATGAGCAGTTCTTC. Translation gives CASSLEGDRTYNEQFF.

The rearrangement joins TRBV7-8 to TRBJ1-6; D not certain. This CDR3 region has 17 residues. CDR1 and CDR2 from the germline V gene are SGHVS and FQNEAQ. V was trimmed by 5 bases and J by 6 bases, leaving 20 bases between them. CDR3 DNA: TGTGCCAGCAGCCTTTTCGGGTCGGCGGGGATTAATTCACCCCTCCACTTT. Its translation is CASSLFGSAGINSPLHF.

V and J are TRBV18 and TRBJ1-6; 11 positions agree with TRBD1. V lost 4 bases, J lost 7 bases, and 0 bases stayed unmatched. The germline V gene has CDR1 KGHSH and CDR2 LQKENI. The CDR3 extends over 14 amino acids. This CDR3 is CASSRDRGNSPLHF. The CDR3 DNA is TGTGCCAGCTCACGGGACAGGGGGAATTCACCCCTCCACTTT. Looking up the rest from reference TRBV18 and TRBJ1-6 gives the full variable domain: NAGVMQNPRHLVRRRGQEARLRCSPMKGHSHVYWYRQLPEEGLKFMVYLQKENIIDESGMPKERFSAEFPKEGPSILRIQQVVRGDSAAYFCASSRDRGNSPLHFGNGTRLTVT.

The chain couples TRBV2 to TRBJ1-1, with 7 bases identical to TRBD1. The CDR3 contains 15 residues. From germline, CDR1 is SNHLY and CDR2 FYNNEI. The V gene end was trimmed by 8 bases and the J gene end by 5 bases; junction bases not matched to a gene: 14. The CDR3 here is CASGPRQGRGTEAFF. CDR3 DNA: TGTGCCAGCGGGCCTAGACAGGGAAGGGGGACTGAAGCTTTCTTT. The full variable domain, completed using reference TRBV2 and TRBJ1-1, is EPEVTQTPSHQVTQMGQEVILRCVPISNHLYFYWYRQILGQKVEFLVSFYNNEISEKSEIFDDQFSVERPDGSNFTLKIRSTKLEDSAMYFCASGPRQGRGTEAFFGQGTRLTVV.

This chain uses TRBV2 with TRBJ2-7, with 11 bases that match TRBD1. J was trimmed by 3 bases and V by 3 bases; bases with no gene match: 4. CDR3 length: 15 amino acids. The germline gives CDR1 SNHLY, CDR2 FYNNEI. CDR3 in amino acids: CASSDPDRGLYEQYF. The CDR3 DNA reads TGTGCCAGCAGTGATCCGGACAGGGGGCTCTACGAGCAGTACTTC. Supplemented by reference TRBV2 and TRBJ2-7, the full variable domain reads EPEVTQTPSHQVTQMGQEVILRCVPISNHLYFYWYRQILGQKVEFLVSFYNNEISEKSEIFDDQFSVERPDGSNFTLKIRSTKLEDSAMYFCASSDPDRGLYEQYFGPGTRLTVT.

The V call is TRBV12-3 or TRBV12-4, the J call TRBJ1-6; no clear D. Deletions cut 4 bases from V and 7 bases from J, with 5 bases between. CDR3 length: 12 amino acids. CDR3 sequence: CASSYSNSPLHF. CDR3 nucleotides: TGTGCCAGCAGTTACTCGAATTCACCCCTCCACTTT.

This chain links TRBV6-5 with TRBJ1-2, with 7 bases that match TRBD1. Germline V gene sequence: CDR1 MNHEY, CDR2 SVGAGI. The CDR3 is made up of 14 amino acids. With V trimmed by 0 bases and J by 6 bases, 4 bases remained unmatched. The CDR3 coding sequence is TGTGCCAGCAGTTACTCCAACCAGGGGGATGGCTACACCTTC. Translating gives CASSYSNQGDGYTF.

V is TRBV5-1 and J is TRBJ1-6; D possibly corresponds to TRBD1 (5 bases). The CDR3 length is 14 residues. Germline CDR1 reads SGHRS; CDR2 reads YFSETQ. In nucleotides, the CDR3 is TGCGCTTCATCAGGCGGGGCCCGGGATTCACCCCTCCACTTT. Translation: CASSGGARDSPLHF.

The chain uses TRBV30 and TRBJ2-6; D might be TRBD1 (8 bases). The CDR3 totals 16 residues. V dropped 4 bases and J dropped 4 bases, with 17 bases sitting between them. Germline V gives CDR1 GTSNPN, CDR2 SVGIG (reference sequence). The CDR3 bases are TGTGCCTGGACTTACAGGGGGGGGCTAGGGGCCAACGTCCTGACTTTC. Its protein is CAWTYRGGLGANVLTF.

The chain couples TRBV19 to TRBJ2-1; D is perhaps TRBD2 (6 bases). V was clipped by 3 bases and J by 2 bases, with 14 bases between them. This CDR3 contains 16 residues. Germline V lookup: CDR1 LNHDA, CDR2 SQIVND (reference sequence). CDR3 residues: CASSIYRSGTYNEQFF. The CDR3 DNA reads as TGTGCCAGTAGTATTTACCGTAGCGGCACCTACAATGAGCAGTTCTTC. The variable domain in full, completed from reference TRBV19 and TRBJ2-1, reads DGGITQSPKYLFRKEGQNVTLSCEQNLNHDAMYWYRQDPGQGLRLIYYSQIVNDFQKGDIAEGYSVSREKKESFPLTVTSAQKNPTAFYLCASSIYRSGTYNEQFFGPGTRLTVL.

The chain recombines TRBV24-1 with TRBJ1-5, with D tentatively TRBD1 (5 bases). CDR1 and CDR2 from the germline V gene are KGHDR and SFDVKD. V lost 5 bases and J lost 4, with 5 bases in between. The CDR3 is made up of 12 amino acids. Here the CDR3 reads CATSAGNQPQHF. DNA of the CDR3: TGTGCCACCAGTGCAGGGAATCAGCCCCAGCATTTT.

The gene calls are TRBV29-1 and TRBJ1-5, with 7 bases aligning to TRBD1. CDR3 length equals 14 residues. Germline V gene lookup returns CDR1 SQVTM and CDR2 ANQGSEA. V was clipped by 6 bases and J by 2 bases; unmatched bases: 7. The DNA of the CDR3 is TGCAGCGTCGGTGACAGGGAAGGCAATCAGCCCCAGCATTTT. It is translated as CSVGDREGNQPQHF.

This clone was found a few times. The CDR3 DNA reads TGCGCCAGCAGCTTGGCTAGCGGGGTCAATGAGCAGTTCTTC. Its protein is CASSLASGVNEQFF. The chain has TRBV5-1 and TRBJ2-1; 9 bases line up with TRBD2. The CDR3 is made up of 14 amino acids. V shed 0 bases and J 6 bases; nucleotides not matched to a gene: 1. Germline CDR1 SGHRS, CDR2 YFSETQ.

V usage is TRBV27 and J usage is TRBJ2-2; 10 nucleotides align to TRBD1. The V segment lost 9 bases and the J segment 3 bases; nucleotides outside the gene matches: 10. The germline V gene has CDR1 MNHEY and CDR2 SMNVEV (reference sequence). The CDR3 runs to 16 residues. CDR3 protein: CARGLPGTGDTGELFF. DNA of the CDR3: TGTGCCAGGGGACTACCAGGGACAGGGGACACCGGGGAGCTGTTTTTT.

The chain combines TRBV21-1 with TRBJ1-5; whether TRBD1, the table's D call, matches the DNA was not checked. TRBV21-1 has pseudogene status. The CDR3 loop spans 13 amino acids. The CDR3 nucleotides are TGTGCCAGCAACCAGGGGAGCAATCAGCCCCAGCATTTT. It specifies CASNQGSNQPQHF.

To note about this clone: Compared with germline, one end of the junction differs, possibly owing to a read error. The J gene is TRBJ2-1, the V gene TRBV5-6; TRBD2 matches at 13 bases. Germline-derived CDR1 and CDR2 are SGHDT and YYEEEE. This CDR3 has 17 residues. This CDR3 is CASSLGYGTSGDNEQFF. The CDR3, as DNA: TGTGCCAGCAGTTTGGGCTACGGGACTAGCGGGGACAATGAGCAGTTCTTC.

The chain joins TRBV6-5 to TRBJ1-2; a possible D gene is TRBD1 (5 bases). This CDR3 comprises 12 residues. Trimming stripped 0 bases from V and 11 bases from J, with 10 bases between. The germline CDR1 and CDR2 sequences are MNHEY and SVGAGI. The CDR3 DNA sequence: TGTGCCAGCAGTTACTCGGGGCGTAGTTACACCTTC. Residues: CASSYSGRSYTF.

As DNA, the CDR3 is TGTGCCAGCAGCCCGGGACTAGCGGGGACCTACGAGCAGTACTTC. Protein: CASSPGLAGTYEQYF. V gene TRBV6-5 combines with J gene TRBJ2-7, with TRBD2 identical over 13 bases. This CDR3 spans 15 amino acids. Germline V gives CDR1 MNHEY, CDR2 SVGAGI. V lost 6 bases and J lost 2; bases outside the gene matches: 4.

CDR3 nucleotide sequence: TGTGCCAGCAGTCCAGGGGGCGGTAATGAGCAGTTCTTC. Translating it yields CASSPGGGNEQFF. The chain combines TRBV12-3 or TRBV12-4 with TRBJ2-1; 8 bases line up with TRBD1. Germline trimming cut 5 bases from V and 7 bases from J; bases unmatched to any gene: 4. The CDR3 runs 13 residues.

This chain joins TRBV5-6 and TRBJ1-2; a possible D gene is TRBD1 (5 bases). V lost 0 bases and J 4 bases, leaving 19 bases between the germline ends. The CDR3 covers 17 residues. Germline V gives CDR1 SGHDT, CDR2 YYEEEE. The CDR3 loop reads CASSLAGRAILSYGYTF. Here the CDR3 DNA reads TGTGCCAGCAGCTTGGCGGGCAGGGCCATCCTGAGCTATGGCTACACCTTC.

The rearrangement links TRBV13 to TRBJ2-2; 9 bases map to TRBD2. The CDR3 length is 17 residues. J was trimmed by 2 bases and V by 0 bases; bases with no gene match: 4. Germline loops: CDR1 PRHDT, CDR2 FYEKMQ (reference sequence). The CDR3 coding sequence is TGTGCCAGCAGCTTAGGCGAGCGGGGGGCTAACACCGGGGAGCTGTTTTTT. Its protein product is CASSLGERGANTGELFF.

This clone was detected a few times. This CDR3 is CASSPQGGANTEAFF. DNA of the CDR3: TGTGCCAGCAGTCCACAGGGGGGGGCGAACACTGAAGCTTTCTTT. The J gene is TRBJ1-1, the V gene TRBV27, with 8 bases lining up with TRBD1. Germline CDR1 is MNHEY and CDR2 is SMNVEV (reference sequence). This CDR3 is 15 amino acids long. V gave up 5 bases and J gave up 1 base; unmatched junction bases: 6.

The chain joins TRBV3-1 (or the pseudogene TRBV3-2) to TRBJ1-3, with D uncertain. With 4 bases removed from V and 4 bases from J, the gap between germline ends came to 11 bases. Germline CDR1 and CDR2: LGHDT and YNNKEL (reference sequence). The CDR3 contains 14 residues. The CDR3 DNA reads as TGTGCCAGCAGCCTCGGGATGGCGGGAAACACCATATATTTT. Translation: CASSLGMAGNTIYF.

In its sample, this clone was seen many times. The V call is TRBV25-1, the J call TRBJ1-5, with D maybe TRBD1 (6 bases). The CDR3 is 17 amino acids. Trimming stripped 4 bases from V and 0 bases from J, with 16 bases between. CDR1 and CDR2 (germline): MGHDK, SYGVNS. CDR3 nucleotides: TGTGCCAGCAGTGCGAAGGGACACTATCATAGCAATCAGCCCCAGCATTTT. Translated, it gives CASSAKGHYHSNQPQHF.

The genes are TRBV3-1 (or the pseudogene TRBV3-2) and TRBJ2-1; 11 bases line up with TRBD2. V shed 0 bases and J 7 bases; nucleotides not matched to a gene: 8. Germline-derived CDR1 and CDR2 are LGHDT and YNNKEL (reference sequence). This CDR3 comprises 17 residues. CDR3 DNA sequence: TGTGCCAGCAGCCAAGATGCCATAGCGGGGGGGCGTAATGAGCAGTTCTTC. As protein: CASSQDAIAGGRNEQFF.

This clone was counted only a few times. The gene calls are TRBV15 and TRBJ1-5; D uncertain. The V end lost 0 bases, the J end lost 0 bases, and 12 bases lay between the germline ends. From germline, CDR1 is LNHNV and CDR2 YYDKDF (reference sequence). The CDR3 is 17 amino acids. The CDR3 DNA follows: TGTGCCACCAGCAGAGATCGGACGGGAAATAGCAATCAGCCCCAGCATTTT. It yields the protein CATSRDRTGNSNQPQHF.